Each of the 29 T cell receptor beta chains below was sequenced from the same sample in a study of blood T cells in healthy people across ages. It was with a sample-barcoded 5' primer and a J-beta primer mix that a second PCR of roughly 6 to 12 cycles was run. TCRdb re-analysed the 5' RACE reads in MiXCR, keeping a single row per CDR3 protein. Of around 870,000 distinct CDR3 sequences in the sample, 29% were seen once. Sequenced sample: blood. Receptors originate from a woman over 75 in good health.

This clonotype appeared many times. This chain connects TRBV6-2 or TRBV6-3 to TRBJ2-5; weak D call: TRBD1 (6 bases). Germline lookup yields CDR1 MNHEY and CDR2 SVGEGT. Trimming pared 4 bases from V and 5 bases from J, leaving 14 bases between. This CDR3 has 14 residues. The CDR3 DNA reads as TGTGCCAGCAGTTTGAACAGGGTAGTGGAGACCCAGTACTTC. Its translation is CASSLNRVVETQYF.

This clonotype was counted a few times. CDR3 DNA sequence: TGCAGTGCTAGAGATGGGGCAGGGGGCTGGAGCGGCTACACCTTC. Its translation is CSARDGAGGWSGYTF. The chain links TRBV20-1 to TRBJ1-2; TRBD1 agrees at 8 bases. J gave up 8 bases and V 0 bases, and 11 bases lay outside the gene matches. CDR1 DFQATT and CDR2 SNEGSKA come from the germline V gene (reference sequence). This CDR3 comprises 15 residues.

This clonotype was observed at least ten times. This chain connects TRBV6-5 to TRBJ2-3, with D perhaps matching TRBD2 (7 bases). V was shortened by 0 bases and J by 1 base, with 11 bases between the two germline ends. Per the germline V gene, CDR1 is MNHEY and CDR2 is SVGAGI. The length of the CDR3 is 16 residues. CDR3 region: CASSYSRGGRTDTQYF. The DNA for the CDR3 is TGTGCCAGCAGTTACTCAAGGGGGGGCCGCACAGATACGCAGTATTTT.

This clonotype was seen at least ten times. The chain has TRBV20-1 and TRBJ1-2; 7 bases fit TRBD1. In germline, CDR1 is DFQATT, CDR2 SNEGSKA (reference sequence). The CDR3 extends over 15 amino acids. V shed 2 bases, J shed 4 bases, and the junction held 10 bases outside the gene matches. CDR3 protein: CSARTDRPWGYGYTF. In DNA, the CDR3 is TGCAGTGCTAGAACGGACAGGCCGTGGGGCTATGGCTACACCTTC.

The chain combines TRBV20-1 with TRBJ1-1; 8 bases are shared with TRBD1. There are 16 residues in the CDR3. The germline CDR1 and CDR2 sequences are DFQATT and SNEGSKA (reference sequence). V shed 1 base and J 0 bases; nucleotides not matched to a gene: 7. As DNA, the CDR3 is TGCAGTGCTAGAGTCAGACAGGGGTCCTTGAACACTGAAGCTTTCTTT. As protein: CSARVRQGSLNTEAFF.

The sample holds a few counts of this clonotype. This chain connects TRBV14 to TRBJ2-3; a weak D match, TRBD1 (6 bases). The CDR3 runs 13 residues. Trimming cost V 5 bases and J 4 bases, with 10 bases left between them. The germline CDR1 and CDR2 sequences are SGHDN and FVKESK. The CDR3 loop reads CASSGTLADTQYF. Here the CDR3 DNA reads TGTGCCAGCAGCGGGACACTAGCAGATACGCAGTATTTT. The full variable domain, with the rest looked up from reference TRBV14 and TRBJ2-3, is EAGVTQFPSHSVIEKGQTVTLRCDPISGHDNLYWYRRVMGKEIKFLLHFVKESKQDESGMPNNRFLAERTGGTYSTLKVQPAELEDSGVYFCASSGTLADTQYFGPGTRLTVL.

J is TRBJ2-6 and V is TRBV20-1; possibly TRBD1 for D (6 bases). The CDR3 length is 16 residues. Germline-derived CDR1 and CDR2 are DFQATT and SNEGSKA (reference sequence). V was shortened by 0 bases and J by 4 bases, with 13 bases between the two germline ends. The DNA for the CDR3 is TGCAGTGCTAGAGATGGTGGGGGCAACGGGGCCAACGTCCTGACTTTC. It encodes CSARDGGGNGANVLTF.

The J gene is TRBJ2-2, the V gene TRBV5-1; TRBD1 matches at 11 bases. There are 15 residues in the CDR3. From germline, CDR1 is SGHRS and CDR2 YFSETQ. The V segment lost 3 bases and the J segment 6 bases; nucleotides outside the gene matches: 4. In DNA form, the CDR3 reads TGCGCCAGCAGCTCCCCGGGACAGGGGGCCGGGGAGCTGTTTTTT. It yields the protein CASSSPGQGAGELFF.

The chain links TRBV19 to TRBJ2-2, with D unclear. The CDR3 contains 16 residues. The V gene lost 0 bases and the J gene lost 4 bases, with 12 bases spanning the gap. CDR1 and CDR2 from the germline V gene are LNHDA and SQIVND (reference sequence). The CDR3 spells CASSIDGLSFTGELFF. As DNA, the CDR3 is TGTGCCAGTAGTATAGATGGGCTTTCGTTCACCGGGGAGCTGTTTTTT.

On this clonotype: One base away lies a much larger clone, so this may be a sequencing read error. This chain links TRBV11-2 with TRBJ2-6; weak D call: TRBD1 (5 bases). This CDR3 region has 16 residues. Germline CDR1 and CDR2: SGHAT and FQNNGV. The CDR3 nucleotides are TGTGCCAGCAGCTTAGAAGGCGGTACTGGGGCCAACGCCCTGACTTTC. Translating gives CASSLEGGTGANALTF.

This clonotype has only a few counts. The genes are TRBV2 and TRBJ1-5; no firm D call. Looked up from germline, CDR1 is SNHLY and CDR2 is FYNNEI. The CDR3 extends over 12 amino acids. V gave up 6 bases and J gave up 8 bases, with 11 bases separating them. The CDR3 here is CASRGYEKPQHF. The DNA of the CDR3 is TGTGCCAGCAGGGGGTACGAAAAGCCCCAGCATTTT.

The sample holds a few counts of this clonotype. The chain carries TRBV5-1 and TRBJ2-7; 12 bases agree with TRBD2. TRBJ2-5 matches the DNA end more closely, so the J call is doubtful. Germline assignment: CDR1 SGHRS and CDR2 YFSETQ. The CDR3 contains 15 residues. CDR3 coding DNA: TGCGCCAGCAGCTCGGGACTAGCGGGTTCGAAGACCCAGTACTTC. Encoded protein: CASSSGLAGSKTQYF.

V usage is TRBV18 and J usage is TRBJ2-6; D is uncertain. CDR3 length: 15 residues. Germline V gives CDR1 KGHSH, CDR2 LQKENI. V lost 4 bases to trimming and J lost 0 bases, with 7 bases between them. The CDR3 DNA is TGTGCCAGCTCACGAGACTTCTCTGGGGCCAACGTCCTGACTTTC. Its translation: CASSRDFSGANVLTF.

Worth noting for this clonotype: One end of the junction varies from germline; a read error may be responsible. The chain is built from TRBV3-1 and TRBJ1-6; D is unresolved. CDR1 and CDR2 (germline): LGHDT, YNNKEL (reference sequence). CDR3 length: 14 residues. CDR3 nucleotides: TGTGCCAGCAGCCAATTCGGGGTTAATTCACCCCGCCACTTT. This sequence encodes CASSQFGVNSPRHF.

Points on this clonotype: Possible read error: a much larger clone is one base away. The chain links TRBV28 to TRBJ2-7, with D possibly being TRBD1 (6 bases). The germline gives CDR1 MDHEN, CDR2 SYDVKM. The V end lost 10 bases, the J end lost 5 bases, and 21 bases lay between the germline ends. This CDR3 spans 14 amino acids. The CDR3 here is CANTLSGQIHEQYF. The CDR3 nucleotides are TGTGCCAACACCCTTAGTGGACAGATCCACGAGCAGTACTTC.

This clonotype was seen many times. J is TRBJ2-6 and V is TRBV9; 8 nucleotides line up with TRBD1. Germline-derived CDR1 and CDR2 are SGDLS and YYNGEE. With V trimmed by 3 bases and J by 1 base, 9 bases remained unmatched. This CDR3 region has 18 residues. In DNA form, the CDR3 reads TGTGCCAGCAGCGCCCTGCAGGGGGCTAGGTCTGGGGCCAACGTCCTGACTTTC. Its protein is CASSALQGARSGANVLTF. The variable domain in full, completed from reference TRBV9 and TRBJ2-6, reads DSGVTQTPKHLITATGQRVTLRCSPRSGDLSVYWYQQSLDQGLQFLIQYYNGEERAKGNILERFSAQQFPDLHSELNLSSLELGDSALYFCASSALQGARSGANVLTFGAGSRLTVL.

The V gene is TRBV6-5, the J gene TRBJ1-2; D call uncertain. The CDR3 is made up of 16 amino acids. Deletions cut 6 bases from V and 5 bases from J, with 22 bases between. Germline V gene lookup returns CDR1 MNHEY and CDR2 SVGAGI. This CDR3 is CASSLRMSGIAYGYTF. The CDR3 DNA reads as TGTGCCAGCAGCCTTCGAATGTCCGGCATAGCATATGGCTACACCTTC.

This clonotype was counted between two and nine times. In nucleotides, the CDR3 is TGTGCCAGCAGCTTGAGCGGGGGGGCATTAGAGACCCAGTACTTC. Residues: CASSLSGGALETQYF. The chain uses TRBV5-4 and TRBJ2-5; TRBD2 agrees at 10 bases. The CDR3 loop spans 15 amino acids. After removal of 1 base from V and 4 bases from J, the junction contained 4 bases not matched to a gene. From germline, CDR1 is SGHNT and CDR2 YYREEE (reference sequence).

This clonotype was seen many times. This chain uses TRBV7-9 with TRBJ2-5, with 12 bases lining up with TRBD2. CDR1 is SEHNR and CDR2 is FQNEAQ in the germline V gene (reference sequence). The J segment lost 6 bases and the V segment lost 8 bases, leaving 13 bases of the junction unmatched. The CDR3 spans 16 residues. The CDR3 DNA follows: TGTGCCAGCTCCCTTACTAGCGGGGGGCCAGTGCAGACCCAGTACTTC. Its translation is CASSLTSGGPVQTQYF.

There are a few counts of this clonotype. The junction shows a germline mismatch at one end, possibly a read error. This chain joins TRBV18 and TRBJ1-5; D not resolved. The CDR3 spans 15 residues. Per germline, CDR1 KGHSH and CDR2 LQKENI. The DNA of the CDR3 is TGTGCCAGCTCACCAGTTTCGTTAGGCAACCAGCCCCAGCATTTT. The encoded protein is CASSPVSLGNQPQHF.

Ten or more counts support this clonotype. J is TRBJ2-3 and V is TRBV7-9; D is possibly TRBD1 or TRBD2 (6 bases each). The CDR3 runs to 16 residues. V was cut by 1 base and J by 5 bases, with 16 bases left in between. Germline-derived CDR1 and CDR2 are SEHNR and FQNEAQ (reference sequence). The CDR3 sequence is CASSLVRGLRGDTQYF. CDR3 sequence (DNA): TGTGCCAGCAGCTTAGTTCGGGGGCTACGAGGAGATACGCAGTATTTT.

The sample holds a few counts of this clonotype. V is TRBV4-3 and J is TRBJ1-4; 9 bases are a match to TRBD1. From germline, CDR1 is LGHNA and CDR2 YSLEER. V shed 1 base and J 0 bases; nucleotides not matched to a gene: 15. The CDR3 totals 21 residues. CDR3 region: CASSQANLGQGRVTTNEKLFF. CDR3 sequence (DNA): TGCGCCAGCAGCCAAGCTAATCTGGGACAGGGTAGGGTCACAACTAATGAAAAACTGTTTTTT.

About this clonotype: A read error may be the cause here, since a much bigger clone is one base away. This chain links TRBV10-3 with TRBJ2-5; 8 bases fit TRBD1. In germline, CDR1 is ENHRY, CDR2 SYGVKD. This CDR3 contains 13 residues. CDR3 loop: CTIRTGFEETQYF. The CDR3, as DNA: TGTACCATTCGGACAGGGTTCGAGGAGACCCAGTACTTC.

At least ten counts were recorded for this clonotype. This chain connects TRBV9 to TRBJ2-3, with 9 bases lining up with TRBD1. The CDR3 totals 18 residues. V lost 4 bases and J lost 3; bases outside the gene matches: 15. CDR1 SGDLS and CDR2 YYNGEE come from the germline V gene. The CDR3 sequence is CASSPLTGQGRRTDTQYF. The CDR3 DNA is TGTGCCAGCAGCCCCCTAACGGGACAGGGCAGGAGAACAGATACGCAGTATTTT.

This clonotype has only a few counts. The chain has TRBV28 and TRBJ2-7; no clear D gene. Trimming left V 2 bases short and J 5 bases short, with 13 bases between. CDR1 is MDHEN, CDR2 SYDVKM, per germline. There are 14 residues in the CDR3. The DNA of the CDR3 is TGTGCCAGCAGTTTAATACTCCCCGGCCACGAGCAGTACTTC. Protein: CASSLILPGHEQYF.

There are many counts of this clonotype. The V and J genes are TRBV7-2 and TRBJ1-2; no clear D gene. The length of the CDR3 is 15 residues. Germline V gene lookup returns CDR1 SGHTA and CDR2 FQGNSA. This CDR3 reads CAERKEVGPTSGYTF. CDR3 bases: TGTGCTGAGCGAAAGGAGGTGGGCCCGACCAGTGGCTACACCTTC.

This clonotype has at least ten counts. V and J are TRBV10-3 and TRBJ1-5; D uncertain. The germline CDR1 and CDR2 sequences are ENHRY and SYGVKD. The ends were cut back, 8 bases at V and 5 bases at J, with 7 bases in the middle. The CDR3 contains 11 residues. The CDR3 nucleotides read TGTGCCATCGGCGGGGATCAGCCCCAGCATTTT. Translating gives CAIGGDQPQHF.

This clonotype was counted ten times or more. The V call is TRBV12-3 or TRBV12-4, the J call TRBJ1-2; the match to TRBD1 covers 7 bases. The CDR3 totals 14 residues. V lost 4 bases, J lost 3 bases, and 5 bases stayed unmatched. This CDR3 reads CASSSSGQHYGYTF. The CDR3 bases are TGTGCCAGCAGTTCCTCGGGACAGCACTATGGCTACACCTTC.

This clonotype was counted between two and nine times. The V and J genes are TRBV5-6 and TRBJ2-7; TRBD2 might be the D (5 bases). Germline V gives CDR1 SGHDT, CDR2 YYEEEE. The CDR3 has 14 residues. V lost 6 bases to trimming and J lost 3 bases, with 16 bases between them. The CDR3 sequence is CASTLTRARYEQYF. CDR3 DNA: TGTGCCAGCACCCTGACGAGGGCCCGCTACGAGCAGTACTTC.